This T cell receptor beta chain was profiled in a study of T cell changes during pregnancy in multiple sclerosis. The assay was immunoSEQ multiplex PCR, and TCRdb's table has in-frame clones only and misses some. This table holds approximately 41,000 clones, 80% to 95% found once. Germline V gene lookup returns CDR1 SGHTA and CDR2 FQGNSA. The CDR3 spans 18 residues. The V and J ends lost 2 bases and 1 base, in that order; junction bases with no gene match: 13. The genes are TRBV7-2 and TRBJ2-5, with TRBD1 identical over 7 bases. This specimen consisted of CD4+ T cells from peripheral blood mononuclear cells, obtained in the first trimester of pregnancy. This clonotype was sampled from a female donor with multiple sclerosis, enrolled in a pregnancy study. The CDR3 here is CASSLTLVSRDSQETQYF. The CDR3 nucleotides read TGTGCCAGCAGCTTAACACTGGTATCCCGGGACAGCCAAGAGACCCAGTACTTC.